This T cell receptor (beta chain) was retrieved from a study of beta chain features in type 1 diabetes listed by TCRdb under 2018. With regard to the full study: Patients and healthy donors did not differ in mean age, gender distribution, total cell number or subset yield. A total of 100 million to 110 million sorted cells were examined across all samples, and a strong correlation was observed between cell number per subset and RNA yield. Naive and central memory subsets were obtained from all 28 donors, but regulatory and stem cell-like memory subsets were isolated from only 8 patients and about 8 healthy donors. In the study, TCRB repertoires of sorted circulating CD4+ T cell subsets from recently diagnosed type 1 diabetes patients were compared with those of matched healthy donors. Study-wide findings and limitations: In all four CD4+ subsets, TCRB CDR3 length was moderately but significantly shorter in type 1 diabetes patients. PCR may preferentially amplify shorter templates, but because patient and control samples were amplified and corrected together, any resulting skew would affect both groups equally. Because cDNA was sequenced instead of genomic DNA, highly expressing activated cells could be over-represented, though the groups showed no difference in activation or CD3 levels. At VDJ recombination sites, type 1 diabetes patients had fewer insertions and more deleted nucleotides, which implies abnormalities in thymic rearrangement. Naive, central memory and regulatory TCRB repertoires appeared more similar among patients than among healthy donors. Only small numbers of individuals were included in the HLA sub-analyses, which left unresolved whether HLA type had any influence on TCRB rearrangement.

The entire amount of isolated RNA was reverse transcribed using the High Capacity cDNA Reverse Transcription Kit, so the sequenced TCRB transcripts were expressed ones. Deep immunoSEQ sequencing was applied to naive, central memory and regulatory T cell samples, giving an average of about 3.7 million total reads per sample. Sorted cells were lysed in RLT buffer and RNA was extracted with DNase-treated RNeasy Micro or Mini kits, depending on cell number. To prevent cross-contamination, each cell subset was processed individually, whereas patient and healthy donor samples were processed jointly. Using the immunoSEQ multiplex PCR, TCRB sequences were amplified from cDNA into 87-bp fragments spanning the CDR3 region. Sequencing of the amplicons was performed on the Illumina HiSeq platform. The authors processed their data as follows. Synthetic template baselines were used to correct PCR bias computationally, reads within Hamming distance 2 were collapsed together, and singletons that could not be merged were discarded. Reads were aligned to IMGT to assign V, D and J genes, CDR3 length, and insertions or deletions at six rearrangement sites. Within each subset, clonotype counts were normalized to sorted cell number, after which true diversity and Gini coefficients were computed with the tcR R package. Repertoire sharing was quantified using the overlap coefficient calculated on TCRB nucleotide sequences. As a proxy for the pre-selection repertoire, out-of-frame TCRB sequences from naive cells were analyzed. Entries here come from immuneACCESS through TCRdb and include only in-frame sequences with V and J called. Some clones fail to appear in such tables; in the studies checked, an unresolved V gene covers under half of the shortfall, and the cause of the remainder is unknown. V and J calls and clone size are as listed in that table; D and trimming were resolved from the DNA. In all, the sample holds some 360,000 clones, and about 20% of those were seen once. The ten biggest clones cover under 0.05% of the sample.

Each donor gave one peripheral blood draw, averaging around 0.11 L, which was collected into heparinised tubes. A BD FACSAria II was used to sort naive, central memory, regulatory and stem cell-like memory CD4+ T cells with a panel that included CD45RO, CCR7, CD25, CD127, CD95 and CD27. Every sorted population had a purity above 95%. PBMCs were separated immediately by Lymphoprep density gradient centrifugation and were stained directly, without being cultured. Samples were stained and sorted in pairs, with one healthy donor and one patient per experiment, so that batch effects were minimized. The CDR3, cysteine through phenylalanine, is 15 amino acids long. Only CDR3 DNA remains: 45 bases, in frame from the first base. From V the trimming removes 4 bases and from J it removes 6 bases, while the gene matches leave 8 bases of the junction unaccounted for. CDR1 is given as MNHNY and CDR2 as SVGAGI, both from the germline V gene (reference sequence).

There are a few counts of this clone. The antigen it recognizes is unknown. No much larger clone exists at a distance of one base, and base qualities are not known. The receptor was derived from a woman aged 18 to 35 in good health. The sample consisted of naive CD4+ T cells from blood. The cell subset or site label of this sample denotes: true naive CD4+ T cells. The chain is encoded by TRBV6-6 joined to TRBJ2-2; TRBD1 aligns with 7 central bases. The CDR3 protein is CASSSGTDYSGELFF. The bases read TGTGCCAGCAGTTCCGGGACAGATTATTCCGGGGAGCTGTTTTTT.